These 15 T cell receptor beta chains originate from one sample sequenced in a study of T cells expressing NK-cell markers (dated by TCRdb to the early 2020s). Library prep was done by 5' RACE. The run used an Illumina HiSeq 2000. TCRdb reprocessed the raw reads; every CDR3 protein sequence is a single record, and DNA is not supplied. This specimen's table enumerates some 390,000 distinct CDR3 sequences. Jointly, the top ten make up about 10% of the sample. The sample was blood T cells: a sorted CD56 or NKG2C T cell subset, CD4+ or CD8+ T cells, or bulk PBMC T cells (not recorded which). These receptors were taken from a woman aged 45-60 years in good health. Donor details come from another sample of the same person, matched by shared clones.

The rearrangement uses TRBV28 and TRBJ2-1; the TCRdb D gene call, TRBD1, has no DNA to confirm it. The germline V gene encodes CDR1 MDHEN and CDR2 SYDVKM. This CDR3 has 12 amino acids. CDR3 amino acids: CASSFGGDEQFF.

The V call is TRBV12-3 or TRBV12-4, the J call TRBJ2-1. The CDR3 is made up of 14 amino acids. The CDR3 loop reads CASGEPSSYNEQFF.

The chain joins TRBV7-9 to TRBJ2-1; TCRdb calls TRBD2, which cannot be checked without DNA. Germline CDR1 SEHNR, CDR2 FQNEAQ (reference sequence). The CDR3 is 17 residues long. The CDR3 protein is CASSPDISGRASNEQFF. The full variable domain, its missing parts supplied by reference TRBV7-9 and TRBJ2-1, is DTGVSQNPRHKITKRGQNVTFRCDPISEHNRLYWYRQTLGQGPEFLTYFQNEAQLEKSRLLSDRFSAERPKGSFSTLEIQRTEQGDSAMYLCASSPDISGRASNEQFFGPGTRLTVL.

J is TRBJ2-3 and V is TRBV11-3; TCRdb's D gene call, TRBD1, goes unchecked for lack of DNA. CDR1 and CDR2 (germline): SGHNT, YENEEA. The CDR3 is made up of 16 amino acids. Here the CDR3 reads CASSFPGGPSTDTQYF.

The chain uses TRBV25-1 and TRBJ1-5; no DNA is available, so the TRBD1 call from TCRdb remains unchecked. Germline V CDR1 and CDR2: MGHDK, SYGVNS. The CDR3 spans 14 residues. The CDR3 spells CASRQQGVDQPQHF.

The chain employs TRBV5-4 and TRBJ2-1; the D call of TRBD1 rests on TCRdb alone, since no DNA is present to check it. The CDR3 covers 17 residues. CDR1 is SGHNT and CDR2 is YYREEE in the germline V gene (reference sequence). The chain's CDR3 is CASSFWLGITSYNEQFF.

The chain combines TRBV10-2 with TRBJ2-2. Per germline, CDR1 WSHSY and CDR2 SAAADI. The CDR3 sequence is 12 residues long. The CDR3 here is CASSDVSGELFF.

The chain uses TRBV30 and TRBJ1-2. Germline lookup yields CDR1 GTSNPN and CDR2 SVGIG (reference sequence). This CDR3 has 13 residues. CDR3 loop: CAWSEAGNYGYTF. The complete variable domain, with remaining parts taken from reference TRBV30 and TRBJ1-2, reads SQTIHQWPATLVQPVGSPLSLECTVEGTSNPNLYWYRQAAGRGLQLLFYSVGIGQISSEVPQNLSASRPQDRQFILSSKKLLLSDSGFYLCAWSEAGNYGYTFGSGTRLTVV.

This chain uses TRBV29-1 with TRBJ2-1; the TCRdb D gene call, TRBD2, has no DNA to confirm it. This CDR3 spans 16 amino acids. Germline loops: CDR1 SQVTM, CDR2 ANQGSEA. The CDR3 sequence is CSVAGRALGGHNEQFF.

The chain is built from TRBV12-3 or TRBV12-4 and TRBJ2-3. CDR3 length: 13 amino acids. CDR3: CASTGRNTDTQYF.

J is TRBJ2-7 and V is TRBV19. The CDR3 sequence is 15 residues long. Germline V gene lookup returns CDR1 LNHDA and CDR2 SQIVND (reference sequence). The chain's CDR3 is CASSMVADSSYEQYF.

The chain joins TRBV12-3 or TRBV12-4 to TRBJ2-1; the D gene TCRdb calls, TRBD1, cannot be checked with no DNA. The CDR3 totals 19 residues. CDR3 sequence: CASSLRGTGGSRVGNEQFF.

The chain recombines TRBV6-6 with TRBJ2-3; TCRdb's D gene call, TRBD1, goes unchecked for lack of DNA. This CDR3 spans 13 amino acids. The germline V gene has CDR1 MNHNY and CDR2 SVGAGI (reference sequence). CDR3 amino acids: CASSLRGEDTQYF.

The chain carries TRBV20-1 and TRBJ2-1; TCRdb designates TRBD1, a call that cannot be tested without DNA. This CDR3 contains 15 residues. Germline CDR1 DFQATT, CDR2 SNEGSKA (reference sequence). CDR3 amino acids: CSARAAGRGINEQFF.

The V and J genes are TRBV20-1 and TRBJ2-5; TCRdb lists TRBD2, though no DNA is available to test this call. The CDR3 sequence is 14 residues long. Per germline, CDR1 DFQATT and CDR2 SNEGSKA (reference sequence). The CDR3 sequence is CSAIWAPRLQTQYF.